This entry lists 32 T cell receptor beta chains sequenced from one sample in a study of blood T cell repertoires in COVID-19. Some clones are missing from TCRdb's copy, which holds only in-frame ones; the method was immunoSEQ multiplex PCR. This table has approximately 170,000 clones, about four fifths appearing once. Sequencing was carried out using PBMCs or T cells enriched from blood (not recorded which). The origin of the receptors is a woman between 45 and 65 years old in a cohort exposed to, infected with or recovered from COVID-19 (not recorded which).

The rearrangement uses TRBV4-3 and TRBJ2-5; TRBD1 agrees at 9 bases. Germline loops: CDR1 LGHNA, CDR2 YSLEER. After removal of 1 base from V and 3 bases from J, the junction contained 12 bases not matched to a gene. This CDR3 region has 18 residues. The CDR3 DNA is TGCGCCAGCAGCCAAGGGGCCAATGCCGGGACAGGGAAAGAGACCCAGTACTTC. This gives the protein CASSQGANAGTGKETQYF.

The chain uses TRBV2 and TRBJ2-2, with D possibly matching TRBD2 (6 bases). Germline V gene lookup returns CDR1 SNHLY and CDR2 FYNNEI. The length of the CDR3 is 15 residues. The V and J ends lost 6 bases and 6 bases respectively, with 17 bases between them. Here the CDR3 DNA reads TGTGCCAGCAGATTTAAGGAGGGAGTAGCCGGGGAGCTGTTTTTT. Encoded protein: CASRFKEGVAGELFF. Supplemented by reference TRBV2 and TRBJ2-2, the full variable domain reads EPEVTQTPSHQVTQMGQEVILRCVPISNHLYFYWYRQILGQKVEFLVSFYNNEISEKSEIFDDQFSVERPDGSNFTLKIRSTKLEDSAMYFCASRFKEGVAGELFFGEGSRLTVL.

The chain links TRBV10-1 to TRBJ1-2; D uncertain. Per the germline V gene, CDR1 is WNHNN and CDR2 is SYGVQD (reference sequence). The CDR3 loop spans 17 amino acids. V dropped 0 bases and J dropped 2 bases, with 16 bases sitting between them. The CDR3 bases are TGCGCCAGCAGTGAGTCGAGTGACTATTTATTGAACTATGGCTACACCTTC. It is translated as CASSESSDYLLNYGYTF.

The J gene is TRBJ2-7, the V gene TRBV6-5, with 8 bases matching TRBD1. The CDR3 has 14 amino acids. V was pared by 5 bases and J by 3 bases, with 6 bases of the junction left unmatched. Germline CDR1 MNHEY, CDR2 SVGAGI. The CDR3 region is CASSTGGDVYEQYF. CDR3 nucleotides: TGTGCCAGCAGTACAGGGGGAGACGTCTACGAGCAGTACTTC.

The chain employs TRBV4-3 and TRBJ1-2, with TRBD1 identical over 8 bases. Germline V CDR1 and CDR2: LGHNA, YSLEER. V was pared by 2 bases and J by 7 bases, with 9 bases of the junction left unmatched. The CDR3 has 15 amino acids. The CDR3 reads CASSQRQGWRGGYTF. The CDR3 region has the DNA TGCGCCAGCAGCCAAAGACAGGGGTGGAGGGGTGGCTACACCTTC.

In this sample, this clone turned up once. The DNA for the CDR3 is TGTGCCAGCTCACCACCGGAGGTAATCGGTTCCTACGAGCAGTACTTC. As protein: CASSPPEVIGSYEQYF. The chain employs TRBV18 and TRBJ2-7; the D gene is possibly TRBD2 (5 bases). Trimming shortened V by 0 bases and J by 1 base, and 13 bases separated the two germline ends. CDR3 length: 16 amino acids. CDR1 and CDR2 from the germline V gene are KGHSH and LQKENI.

V and J are TRBV7-9 and TRBJ1-2, with D maybe TRBD1 (5 bases). The CDR3 runs to 13 residues. Deletions cut 6 bases from V and 8 bases from J, with 16 bases between. In germline, CDR1 is SEHNR, CDR2 FQNEAQ (reference sequence). CDR3 in DNA: TGTGCCAGCAGTTTTCGGGGGTTTGACGGCTACACCTTC. Translating it yields CASSFRGFDGYTF.

The J gene is TRBJ1-6, the V gene TRBV7-2, with TRBD1 identical over 8 bases. The CDR3 loop spans 16 amino acids. Germline V gene lookup returns CDR1 SGHTA and CDR2 FQGNSA. After removal of 5 bases from V and 12 bases from J, the junction contained 15 bases not matched to a gene. CDR3 sequence reads: CASSPRQGTGSGPLHF. CDR3 nucleotides: TGTGCCAGCAGCCCTCGACAGGGGACGGGGTCGGGACCCCTCCACTTT.

The chain uses TRBV7-9 and TRBJ2-7; D unresolved. Germline V gene data show CDR1 as SEHNR and CDR2 as FQNEAQ (reference sequence). V dropped 5 bases and J dropped 6 bases, with 14 bases sitting between them. The CDR3 is made up of 13 amino acids. As DNA, the CDR3 is TGTGCCAGCAGCCCCGTCATGAGCGTCGAGCAGTACTTC. Its translation: CASSPVMSVEQYF.

This chain uses TRBV28 with TRBJ1-5; D gene ambiguous. The V end was cut by 6 bases, the J end by 0 bases, with 6 bases between. Per the germline V gene, CDR1 is MDHEN and CDR2 is SYDVKM. The CDR3 runs to 13 residues. As DNA, the CDR3 is TGTGCCAGCAGCTCTTTTAGCAATCAGCCCCAGCATTTT. Its protein product is CASSSFSNQPQHF.

This rearrangement joins TRBV4-2 to TRBJ2-1; D unclear. There are 12 residues in the CDR3. Germline CDR1 reads LGHNA; CDR2 reads YNFKEQ. The ends were cut back, 0 bases at V and 7 bases at J, with 4 bases in the middle. In DNA, the CDR3 is TGTGCCAGCAGCCAAGATTCTAATGAGCAGTTCTTC. Translating gives CASSQDSNEQFF.

CDR3 sequence reads: CASSYPGTDTQYF. Written as DNA, the CDR3 is TGTGCCAGCAGTTATCCAGGGACAGATACGCAGTATTTT. The chain carries TRBV28 and TRBJ2-3; D is perhaps TRBD1 (5 bases). The CDR3 runs 13 residues. The V gene lost 4 bases and the J gene lost 3 bases, with 8 bases spanning the gap. CDR1 and CDR2 from the germline V gene are MDHEN and SYDVKM.

This chain joins TRBV29-1 and TRBJ2-1; D call uncertain. CDR1 is SQVTM and CDR2 is ANQGSEA in the germline V gene. This CDR3 has 11 residues. Trimming took off 5 bases at V and 4 bases at J, with 6 bases between the two ends. The CDR3 nucleotides read TGCAGCGTTTTATATTACAATGAGCAGTTCTTC. It specifies CSVLYYNEQFF.

The CDR3, as DNA: TGTGCCAGCAGCCACCCACAGGGGGCATTGAATGGCTACACCTTC. It encodes CASSHPQGALNGYTF. V gene TRBV3-1 (or the pseudogene TRBV3-2) combines with J gene TRBJ1-2; the match to TRBD1 covers 9 bases. The CDR3 runs to 15 residues. CDR1 LGHDT and CDR2 YNNKEL come from the germline V gene (reference sequence). The ends lost 3 bases at V and 6 bases at J; junction bases unmatched: 8.

V and J are TRBV7-6 and TRBJ2-2; D gene unclear. The CDR3 is 17 amino acids. Trimming took off 8 bases at V and 4 bases at J, with 23 bases between the two ends. CDR1 SGHVS and CDR2 FNYEAQ come from the germline V gene. CDR3 residues: CASGKAGGQIPTGELFF. CDR3 sequence (DNA): TGTGCCAGCGGTAAGGCTGGCGGCCAGATTCCCACCGGGGAGCTGTTTTTT.

The J gene is TRBJ2-1, the V gene TRBV19; D is perhaps TRBD2 (6 bases). CDR1 LNHDA and CDR2 SQIVND come from the germline V gene (reference sequence). The CDR3 runs to 16 residues. V lost 7 bases and J 8 bases, leaving 24 bases between the germline ends. Here the CDR3 reads CASTPESAGREDEQFF. As DNA, the CDR3 is TGTGCCAGTACTCCGGAGTCTGCGGGGAGAGAGGATGAGCAGTTCTTC.

This clone was counted once. V is TRBV19 and J is TRBJ2-5; TRBD2 aligns across 11 bases. The CDR3 has 18 residues. V was pared by 6 bases and J by 2 bases, with 14 bases of the junction left unmatched. Per germline, CDR1 LNHDA and CDR2 SQIVND (reference sequence). The CDR3 nucleotides read TGTGCCAGTAGCCTTCAGGCTAGCGGGGGGTATACACAAGAGACCCAGTACTTC. Amino acid sequence: CASSLQASGGYTQETQYF.

The chain links TRBV5-6 to TRBJ2-3; 8 nucleotides align to TRBD2. The length of the CDR3 is 18 residues. V shed 0 bases, J shed 4 bases, and the junction held 13 bases outside the gene matches. Germline values: CDR1 SGHDT, CDR2 YYEEEE. CDR3 amino acids: CASSLAGTSGAQSDTQYF. The CDR3, as DNA: TGTGCCAGCAGCTTGGCCGGGACTAGTGGAGCACAGTCAGATACGCAGTATTTT. The complete variable domain, with remaining parts taken from reference TRBV5-6 and TRBJ2-3, reads DAGVTQSPTHLIKTRGQQVTLRCSPKSGHDTVSWYQQALGQGPQFIFQYYEEEERQRGNFPDRFSGHQFPNYSSELNVNALLLGDSALYLCASSLAGTSGAQSDTQYFGPGTRLTVL.

CDR3 bases: TGCAGCGTCAGCGGGACAGGGGGCGAAAAACTGTTTTTT. Encoded protein: CSVSGTGGEKLFF. The rearrangement joins TRBV29-1 to TRBJ1-4, with 12 bases lining up with TRBD1. J lost 8 bases, V lost 6 bases, and 4 bases had no gene match. The germline CDR1 and CDR2 sequences are SQVTM and ANQGSEA. CDR3 length: 13 residues.

This rearrangement joins TRBV7-3 to TRBJ2-1; 7 bases match TRBD2. The CDR3 has 15 amino acids. The junction had 6 bases not matched to a gene; V was cut back by 1 base and J by 6 bases. Germline V gene data show CDR1 as SGHTA and CDR2 as FQGTGA. The CDR3 reads CASSLRLANFNEQFF. The CDR3 bases are TGTGCCAGCAGCTTAAGACTAGCTAACTTCAATGAGCAGTTCTTC. Variable domain in full (rest from reference TRBV7-3 and TRBJ2-1): GAGVSQTPSNKVTEKGKYVELRCDPISGHTALYWYRQSLGQGPEFLIYFQGTGAADDSGLPNDRFFAVRPEGSVSTLKIQRTERGDSAVYLCASSLRLANFNEQFFGPGTRLTVL.

J is TRBJ1-1 and V is TRBV28, with D tentatively TRBD1 (5 bases). V lost 6 bases to trimming and J lost 7 bases, with 12 bases between them. This CDR3 has 12 amino acids. CDR1 and CDR2 from the germline V gene are MDHEN and SYDVKM. The CDR3 here is CASRGGKLEAFF. The DNA for the CDR3 is TGTGCCAGCAGGGGGGGGAAGCTTGAAGCTTTCTTT.

The J gene is TRBJ1-3, the V gene TRBV9; TRBD1 might be the D (5 bases). The germline CDR1 and CDR2 sequences are SGDLS and YYNGEE. The germline V and J ends were trimmed by 8 bases and 8 bases, with 17 bases remaining between them. The CDR3 loop spans 13 amino acids. CDR3 sequence reads: CASGAGREDTIYF. The CDR3 DNA follows: TGTGCCAGTGGGGCAGGCAGGGAGGACACCATATATTTT.

The chain carries TRBV7-2 and TRBJ1-1; the D gene is possibly TRBD1 (6 bases). The CDR3 loop spans 15 amino acids. Trimming took 1 base from V and 0 from J, leaving 9 bases between them. Germline CDR1 SGHTA, CDR2 FQGNSA. The CDR3 DNA reads as TGTGCCAGCAGCTTAGGATGGGGGCTGAACACTGAAGCTTTCTTT. It encodes CASSLGWGLNTEAFF.

CDR3 amino acids: CASRIQGSETQYF. The CDR3 nucleotides read TGTGCCAGCAGGATACAGGGGAGCGAGACCCAGTACTTC. The rearrangement joins TRBV27 to TRBJ2-5, with 7 bases lining up with TRBD1. Germline trimming cut 6 bases from V and 5 bases from J; bases unmatched to any gene: 6. This CDR3 spans 13 amino acids. CDR1 is MNHEY, CDR2 SMNVEV, per germline (reference sequence).

J is TRBJ2-7 and V is TRBV7-8, with a tentative D call TRBD2 (7 bases). The CDR3 covers 17 residues. V was pared by 0 bases and J by 0 bases, with 15 bases between. Germline assignment: CDR1 SGHVS and CDR2 FQNEAQ. CDR3 loop: CASSLAGGLADSYEQYF. The CDR3 DNA sequence: TGTGCCAGCAGCTTAGCAGGGGGGCTAGCGGACTCCTACGAGCAGTACTTC.

The rearrangement joins TRBV6-5 to TRBJ1-2; D remains ambiguous. Germline V gene sequence: CDR1 MNHEY, CDR2 SVGAGI. This CDR3 spans 15 amino acids. Trimming removed 5 bases from V and 4 bases from J, with 17 bases in between. The CDR3 sequence is CASSPHEAFFYGYTF. The CDR3 DNA reads TGTGCCAGCAGTCCCCATGAAGCCTTTTTCTATGGCTACACCTTC.

The rearrangement uses TRBV7-8 and TRBJ1-1; weak D call: TRBD1 (6 bases). Germline loops: CDR1 SGHVS, CDR2 FQNEAQ. V was cut by 1 base and J by 0 bases, with 9 bases left in between. The CDR3 consists of 15 residues. Written as DNA, the CDR3 is TGTGCCAGCAGCTTAGGGCAGGGGATGAACACTGAAGCTTTCTTT. Its protein is CASSLGQGMNTEAFF.

This clone is a singleton in its sample. The chain uses TRBV2 and TRBJ1-4, with 7 bases fitting TRBD1. The V segment lost 8 bases and the J segment 3 bases; nucleotides outside the gene matches: 6. The CDR3 consists of 14 residues. Germline CDR1 and CDR2: SNHLY and FYNNEI. CDR3 sequence reads: CASVTGLANEKLFF. The CDR3 coding sequence is TGTGCCAGCGTGACAGGGCTGGCTAATGAAAAACTGTTTTTT.

This clone was picked up one time. This chain joins TRBV18 and TRBJ1-2, with 7 bases aligning to TRBD1. This CDR3 comprises 15 residues. Germline trimming cut 4 bases from V and 2 bases from J; bases unmatched to any gene: 7. Germline CDR1 KGHSH, CDR2 LQKENI. The CDR3 region has the DNA TGTGCCAGCTCACTAGACAGGGCCGGCAACTATGGCTACACCTTC. Encoded protein: CASSLDRAGNYGYTF.

The chain links TRBV28 to TRBJ1-1; D is uncertain. The V end was cut by 8 bases, the J end by 4 bases, with 14 bases between. The CDR3 is made up of 13 amino acids. Germline lookup yields CDR1 MDHEN and CDR2 SYDVKM. The CDR3 loop is CASQRGDGTEAFF. The DNA for the CDR3 is TGTGCCAGCCAACGCGGGGATGGCACTGAAGCTTTCTTT.

This chain uses TRBV7-2 with TRBJ1-5; D ambiguous. In germline, CDR1 is SGHTA, CDR2 FQGNSA. This CDR3 comprises 13 residues. Trimming stripped 4 bases from V and 6 bases from J, with 10 bases between. The chain's CDR3 is CASSSPPSQPQHF. DNA for the CDR3: TGTGCCAGCAGCTCCCCCCCGAGTCAGCCCCAGCATTTT.

In DNA form, the CDR3 reads TGTGCCAGCAGTTACGACAGGGGGCTGATAGGCACCGGGGAGCTGTTTTTT. Translated, it gives CASSYDRGLIGTGELFF. The chain carries TRBV2 and TRBJ2-2; the match to TRBD1 covers 10 bases. Germline-derived CDR1 and CDR2 are SNHLY and FYNNEI. The CDR3 sequence is 17 residues long. The trim removed 5 bases at V and 4 bases at J, leaving 10 bases unmatched.